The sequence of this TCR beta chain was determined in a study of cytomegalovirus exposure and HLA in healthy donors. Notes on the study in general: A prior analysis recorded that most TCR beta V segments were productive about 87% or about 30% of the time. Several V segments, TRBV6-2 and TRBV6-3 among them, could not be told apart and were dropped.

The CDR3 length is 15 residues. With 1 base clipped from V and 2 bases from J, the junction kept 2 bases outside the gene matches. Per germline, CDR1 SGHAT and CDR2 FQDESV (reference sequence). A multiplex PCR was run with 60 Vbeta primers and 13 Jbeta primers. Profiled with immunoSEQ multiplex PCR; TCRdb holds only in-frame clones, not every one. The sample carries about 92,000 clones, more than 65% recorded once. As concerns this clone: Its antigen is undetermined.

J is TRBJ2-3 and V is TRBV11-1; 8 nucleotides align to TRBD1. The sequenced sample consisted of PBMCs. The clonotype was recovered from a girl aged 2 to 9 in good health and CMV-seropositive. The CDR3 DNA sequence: TGTGCCAGCAGCTTAGGGGACAGGCACACAGATACGCAGTATTTT. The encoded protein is CASSLGDRHTDTQYF.